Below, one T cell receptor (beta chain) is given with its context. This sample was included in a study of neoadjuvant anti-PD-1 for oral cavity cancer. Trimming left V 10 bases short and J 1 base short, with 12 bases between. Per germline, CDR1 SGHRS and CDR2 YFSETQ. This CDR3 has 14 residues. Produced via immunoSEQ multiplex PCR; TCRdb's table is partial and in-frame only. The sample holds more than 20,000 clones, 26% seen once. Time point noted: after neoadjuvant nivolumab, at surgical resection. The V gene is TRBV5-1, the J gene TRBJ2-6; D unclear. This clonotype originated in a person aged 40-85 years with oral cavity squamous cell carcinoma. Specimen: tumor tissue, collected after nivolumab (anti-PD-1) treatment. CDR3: CASTTESGANVLTF. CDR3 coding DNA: TGCGCCTCTACGACTGAATCTGGGGCCAACGTCCTGACTTTC.